The 17 T cell receptor beta chains below come from one sample, sequenced in a study of cytomegalovirus exposure and HLA in healthy donors. PCR amplification relied on 60 Vbeta primers (plus 13 Jbeta primers). TCRdb's table, derived via immunoSEQ multiplex PCR, lists solely in-frame clones and lacks some. Here the sample spans about 160,000 clones, approximately 79% being singletons. The specimen sequenced was PBMCs. Every receptor here comes from a man in his 60s in good health and CMV-seronegative.

This sequence joins TRBV10-1 and TRBJ2-2, with D perhaps TRBD2 (5 bases). Trimming shortened V by 2 bases and J by 6 bases, and 7 bases separated the two germline ends. CDR3 length equals 13 residues. CDR1 and CDR2 (germline): WNHNN, SYGVQD (reference sequence). The CDR3 region is CASSEQRAGELFF. The CDR3 region has the DNA TGCGCCAGCAGTGAGCAGAGGGCCGGGGAGCTGTTTTTT.

The rearrangement links TRBV28 to TRBJ1-1; maybe TRBD1 (5 bases). In germline, CDR1 is MDHEN, CDR2 SYDVKM. The CDR3 is made up of 14 amino acids. Deletions cut 5 bases from V and 1 base from J, with 11 bases between. The CDR3 is CASSSYRRNTEAFF. CDR3 nucleotides: TGTGCCAGCAGTAGTTACAGGAGGAACACTGAAGCTTTCTTT.

The rearrangement joins TRBV19 to TRBJ2-2, with TRBD1 matching 7 bases. This CDR3 is built from 14 residues. V lost 7 bases, J lost 3 bases, and 5 bases stayed unmatched. CDR1 LNHDA and CDR2 SQIVND come from the germline V gene (reference sequence). The CDR3 region is CASTEQGYTGELFF. CDR3 bases: TGTGCCAGTACAGAACAGGGGTACACCGGGGAGCTGTTTTTT.

This chain connects TRBV7-9 to TRBJ1-6; D is unclear. This CDR3 has 14 residues. The germline V and J ends were trimmed by 3 bases and 7 bases, with 10 bases remaining between them. CDR1 is SEHNR and CDR2 is FQNEAQ in the germline V gene (reference sequence). The CDR3 loop reads CASSFQASNSPLHF. CDR3 DNA sequence: TGTGCCAGCAGCTTTCAGGCTTCGAATTCACCCCTCCACTTT.

V gene TRBV28 combines with J gene TRBJ2-5, with TRBD2 matching 7 bases. V lost 3 bases to trimming and J lost 5 bases; unmatched junction nucleotides: 9. CDR3 length: 15 residues. CDR1 is MDHEN and CDR2 is SYDVKM in the germline V gene. CDR3 bases: TGTGCCAGCAGTTTCCGCCGGGGGGAGGGGGAGACCCAGTACTTC. Protein product: CASSFRRGEGETQYF. The full variable domain, completed using reference TRBV28 and TRBJ2-5, is DVKVTQSSRYLVKRTGEKVFLECVQDMDHENMFWYRQDPGLGLRLIYFSYDVKMKEKGDIPEGYSVSREKKERFSLILESASTNQTSMYLCASSFRRGEGETQYFGPGTRLLVL.

The rearrangement joins TRBV28 to TRBJ1-6; 10 nucleotides agree with TRBD1. V lost 2 bases to trimming and J lost 7 bases; unmatched junction nucleotides: 5. The germline gives CDR1 MDHEN, CDR2 SYDVKM. This CDR3 contains 16 residues. CDR3 sequence reads: CASSLETGGGNSPLHF. In DNA, the CDR3 is TGTGCCAGCAGTTTAGAGACAGGGGGCGGGAATTCACCCCTCCACTTT.

The rearrangement joins TRBV7-6 to TRBJ2-3; 9 nucleotides agree with TRBD2. J was trimmed by 1 base and V by 5 bases; bases with no gene match: 4. Germline loops: CDR1 SGHVS, CDR2 FNYEAQ. The CDR3 is made up of 15 amino acids. CDR3 residues: CASSARLAGTDTQYF. The CDR3 DNA reads TGTGCCAGCAGCGCCCGACTAGCGGGCACAGATACGCAGTATTTT.

In the case of this clone: One end of the junction varies from germline; a read error may be responsible. The chain recombines TRBV7-9 with TRBJ1-5, with no clear D. CDR1 is SEHNR, CDR2 FQNEAQ, per germline (reference sequence). This CDR3 has 15 amino acids. Here the CDR3 reads CSSGEPGNSNQPQHF. The CDR3 region has the DNA TGTTCCAGCGGCGAGCCGGGAAATAGCAATCAGCCCCAGCATTTT.

This clone has only a few counts. The chain is built from TRBV9 and TRBJ2-2, with a weak D call TRBD2 (6 bases). Germline CDR1 is SGDLS and CDR2 is YYNGEE. The V end lost 1 base, the J end lost 6 bases, and 13 bases lay between the germline ends. The CDR3 length is 15 residues. The CDR3 sequence: CASSVFGGGAGELFF. CDR3 nucleotides: TGTGCCAGCAGCGTATTCGGGGGAGGCGCCGGGGAGCTGTTTTTT.

Only a few counts were recorded for this clone. The chain couples TRBV6-5 to TRBJ1-3; D remains ambiguous. Trimming took 0 bases from V and 4 from J, leaving 13 bases between them. The CDR3 extends over 16 amino acids. Germline loops: CDR1 MNHEY, CDR2 SVGAGI. The CDR3 loop reads CASSYSGLQGGNTIYF. CDR3 nucleotides: TGTGCCAGCAGTTACTCTGGACTTCAAGGCGGAAACACCATATATTTT.

A few counts support this clone. The chain has TRBV7-9 and TRBJ2-5; D gene unclear. V was shortened by 4 bases and J by 11 bases, with 11 bases between the two germline ends. Per germline, CDR1 SEHNR and CDR2 FQNEAQ (reference sequence). The CDR3 is 11 amino acids. The DNA for the CDR3 is TGTGCCAGCAGCTCGGGTTTAGAGCAGTACTTC. Its protein product is CASSSGLEQYF.

The gene calls are TRBV6-5 and TRBJ1-6; D is possibly TRBD1 (5 bases). V was clipped by 0 bases and J by 1 base, with 7 bases between them. The CDR3 is 16 residues long. Germline V gene sequence: CDR1 MNHEY, CDR2 SVGAGI. Written as DNA, the CDR3 is TGTGCCAGCAGTTACTCCGGGGGGTCCTATAATTCACCCCTCCACTTT. It yields the protein CASSYSGGSYNSPLHF.

This clone has just a few counts. The chain joins TRBV7-9 to TRBJ1-3; 9 bases are a match to TRBD1. V lost 5 bases to trimming and J lost 2 bases; unmatched junction nucleotides: 4. Germline CDR1 is SEHNR and CDR2 is FQNEAQ (reference sequence). The CDR3 loop spans 15 amino acids. CDR3 in amino acids: CASSLQGAPGNTIYF. The CDR3 region has the DNA TGTGCCAGCAGCCTACAGGGGGCGCCTGGAAACACCATATATTTT.

The V and J genes are TRBV6-5 and TRBJ1-1; D not resolved. In germline, CDR1 is MNHEY, CDR2 SVGAGI. This CDR3 contains 14 residues. Trimming removed 8 bases from V and 2 bases from J, with 15 bases in between. For the CDR3, the DNA is TGTGCCAGCCGTCTGGGCGTCGCAAACACTGAAGCTTTCTTT. It translates to CASRLGVANTEAFF.

The chain carries TRBV7-6 and TRBJ2-7; D gene uncertain. Germline CDR1 SGHVS, CDR2 FNYEAQ. V was pared by 1 base and J by 0 bases, with 4 bases between. The CDR3 is made up of 13 amino acids. CDR3 sequence reads: CASSLGASYEQYF. CDR3 DNA sequence: TGTGCCAGCAGCTTAGGCGCCTCCTACGAGCAGTACTTC.

This chain connects TRBV11-2 to TRBJ2-5, with D possibly TRBD2 on 5 matching bases. This CDR3 has 13 amino acids. V lost 3 bases and J lost 5, with 10 bases in between. CDR1 and CDR2 (germline): SGHAT, FQNNGV. The CDR3 region is CASSFNGVETQYF. DNA for the CDR3: TGTGCCAGCAGCTTTAACGGGGTGGAGACCCAGTACTTC.

On this clone itself: One end of the junction varies from germline; a read error may be responsible. The rearrangement links TRBV7-9 to TRBJ1-3; 7 bases are shared with TRBD1. The germline gives CDR1 SEHNR, CDR2 FQNEAQ (reference sequence). This CDR3 has 16 residues. The CDR3 loop is CSSSIHRGRGGNTIYF. CDR3 nucleotides: TGTTCCAGCAGCATTCACAGGGGCCGGGGGGGAAACACCATATATTTT.